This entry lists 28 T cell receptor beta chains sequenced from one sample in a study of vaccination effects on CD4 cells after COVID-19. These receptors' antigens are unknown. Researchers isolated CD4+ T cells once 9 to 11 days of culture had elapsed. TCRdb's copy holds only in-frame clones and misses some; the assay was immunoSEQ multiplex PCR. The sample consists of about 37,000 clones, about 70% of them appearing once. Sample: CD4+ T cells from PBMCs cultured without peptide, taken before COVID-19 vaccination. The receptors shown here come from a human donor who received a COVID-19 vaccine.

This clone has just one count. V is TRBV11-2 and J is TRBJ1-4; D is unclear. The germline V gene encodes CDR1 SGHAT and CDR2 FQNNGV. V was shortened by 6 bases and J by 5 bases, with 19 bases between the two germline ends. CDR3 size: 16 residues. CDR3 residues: CASRGINSFLNEKLFF. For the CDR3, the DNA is TGTGCCAGCAGGGGGATAAACAGCTTCCTAAATGAAAAACTGTTTTTT.

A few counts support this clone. In nucleotides, the CDR3 is TGCGCCAGCAGCTTGGCCGATGAGACCCAGTACTTC. Protein sequence: CASSLADETQYF. J is TRBJ2-5 and V is TRBV5-1; D remains ambiguous. The germline V gene encodes CDR1 SGHRS and CDR2 YFSETQ. The CDR3 runs 12 residues. Trimming took off 0 bases at V and 5 bases at J, with 5 bases between the two ends.

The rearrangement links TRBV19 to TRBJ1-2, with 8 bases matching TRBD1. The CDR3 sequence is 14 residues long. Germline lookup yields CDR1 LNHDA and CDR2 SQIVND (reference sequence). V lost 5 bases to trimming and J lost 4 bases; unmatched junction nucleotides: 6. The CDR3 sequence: CASSGETGVYGYTF. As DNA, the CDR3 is TGTGCCAGTAGTGGTGAGACAGGGGTCTATGGCTACACCTTC.

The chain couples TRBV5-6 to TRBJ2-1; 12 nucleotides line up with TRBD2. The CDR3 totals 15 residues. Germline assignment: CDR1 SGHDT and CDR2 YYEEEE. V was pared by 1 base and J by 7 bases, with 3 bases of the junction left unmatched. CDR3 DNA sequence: TGTGCCAGCAGCTTGCTAGCGGGAGGGGGGAATGAGCAGTTCTTC. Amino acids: CASSLLAGGGNEQFF.

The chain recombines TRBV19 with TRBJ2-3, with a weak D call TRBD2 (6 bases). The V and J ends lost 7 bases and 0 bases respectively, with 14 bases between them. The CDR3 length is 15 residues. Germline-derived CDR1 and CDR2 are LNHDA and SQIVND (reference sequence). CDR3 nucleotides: TGTGCCAGTAAGGGCCTAGCGAGAAGCACAGATACGCAGTATTTT. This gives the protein CASKGLARSTDTQYF.

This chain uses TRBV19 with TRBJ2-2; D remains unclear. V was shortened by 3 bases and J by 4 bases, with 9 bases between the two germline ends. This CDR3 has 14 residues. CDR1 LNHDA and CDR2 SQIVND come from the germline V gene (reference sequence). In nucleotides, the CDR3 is TGTGCCAGTAGTATTTCGGCTGCCACCGGGGAGCTGTTTTTT. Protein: CASSISAATGELFF.

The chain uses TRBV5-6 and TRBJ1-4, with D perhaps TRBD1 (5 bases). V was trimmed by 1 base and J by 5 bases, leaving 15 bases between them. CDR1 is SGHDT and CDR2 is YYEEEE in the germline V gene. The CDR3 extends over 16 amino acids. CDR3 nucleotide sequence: TGTGCCAGCAGCTTGCTTCCAGGGACGGAGAATGAAAAACTGTTTTTT. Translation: CASSLLPGTENEKLFF.

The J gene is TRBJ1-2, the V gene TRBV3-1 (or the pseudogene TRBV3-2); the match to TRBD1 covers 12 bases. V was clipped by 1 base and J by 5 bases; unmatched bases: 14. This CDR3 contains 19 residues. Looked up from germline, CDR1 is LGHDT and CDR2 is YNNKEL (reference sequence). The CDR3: CASSQAGTGGAKGAYGYTF. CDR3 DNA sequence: TGTGCCAGCAGCCAAGCCGGGACAGGGGGCGCGAAGGGGGCATATGGCTACACCTTC.

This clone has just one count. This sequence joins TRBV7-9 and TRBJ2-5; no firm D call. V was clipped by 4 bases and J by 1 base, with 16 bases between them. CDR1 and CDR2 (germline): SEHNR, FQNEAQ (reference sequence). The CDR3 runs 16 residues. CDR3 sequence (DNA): TGTGCCAGCAGCTACATGAGGACGGATCGCCAAGAGACCCAGTACTTC. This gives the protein CASSYMRTDRQETQYF. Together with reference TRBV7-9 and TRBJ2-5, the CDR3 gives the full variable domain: DTGVSQNPRHKITKRGQNVTFRCDPISEHNRLYWYRQTLGQGPEFLTYFQNEAQLEKSRLLSDRFSAERPKGSFSTLEIQRTEQGDSAMYLCASSYMRTDRQETQYFGPGTRLLVL.

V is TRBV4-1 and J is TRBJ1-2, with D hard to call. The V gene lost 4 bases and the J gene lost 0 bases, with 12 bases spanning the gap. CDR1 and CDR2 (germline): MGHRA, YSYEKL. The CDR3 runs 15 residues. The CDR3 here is CASSPYYGSNYGYTF. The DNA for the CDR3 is TGCGCCAGCAGCCCCTATTATGGGTCTAACTATGGCTACACCTTC.

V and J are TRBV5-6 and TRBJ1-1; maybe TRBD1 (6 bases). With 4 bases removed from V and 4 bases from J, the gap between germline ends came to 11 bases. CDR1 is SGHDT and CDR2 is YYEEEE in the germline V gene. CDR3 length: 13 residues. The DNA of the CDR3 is TGTGCCAGCAGCCTGGCGGGGGCCACTGAAGCTTTCTTT. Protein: CASSLAGATEAFF.

The chain's CDR3 is CASRSGGAGSYEQYF. In nucleotides, the CDR3 is TGTGCCAGTAGATCAGGGGGCGCAGGCTCCTACGAGCAGTACTTC. The V gene is TRBV19, the J gene TRBJ2-7; 8 nucleotides match TRBD1. V shed 6 bases, J shed 0 bases, and the junction held 7 bases outside the gene matches. This CDR3 contains 15 residues. Germline V gene lookup returns CDR1 LNHDA and CDR2 SQIVND (reference sequence).

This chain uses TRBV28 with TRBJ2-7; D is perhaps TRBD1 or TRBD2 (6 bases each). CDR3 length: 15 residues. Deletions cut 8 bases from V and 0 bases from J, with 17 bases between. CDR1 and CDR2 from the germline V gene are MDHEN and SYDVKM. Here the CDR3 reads CASSSWRGSSYEQYF. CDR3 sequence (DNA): TGTGCCAGCTCATCTTGGAGGGGGAGCTCCTACGAGCAGTACTTC.

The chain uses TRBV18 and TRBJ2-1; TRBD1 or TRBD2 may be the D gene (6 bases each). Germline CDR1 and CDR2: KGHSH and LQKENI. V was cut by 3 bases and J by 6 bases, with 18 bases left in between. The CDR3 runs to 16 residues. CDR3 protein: CASSPSSGASGNEQFF. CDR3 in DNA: TGTGCCAGCTCACCGTCTTCGGGGGCTTCGGGCAATGAGCAGTTCTTC. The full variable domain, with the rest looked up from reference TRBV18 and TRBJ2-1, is NAGVMQNPRHLVRRRGQEARLRCSPMKGHSHVYWYRQLPEEGLKFMVYLQKENIIDESGMPKERFSAEFPKEGPSILRIQQVVRGDSAAYFCASSPSSGASGNEQFFGPGTRLTVL.

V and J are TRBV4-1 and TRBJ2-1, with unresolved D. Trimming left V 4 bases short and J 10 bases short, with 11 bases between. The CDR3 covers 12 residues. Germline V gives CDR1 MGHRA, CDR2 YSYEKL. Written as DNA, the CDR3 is TGCGCCAGCAGCCCCCAGTTCGAGGAGCAGTTCTTC. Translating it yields CASSPQFEEQFF.

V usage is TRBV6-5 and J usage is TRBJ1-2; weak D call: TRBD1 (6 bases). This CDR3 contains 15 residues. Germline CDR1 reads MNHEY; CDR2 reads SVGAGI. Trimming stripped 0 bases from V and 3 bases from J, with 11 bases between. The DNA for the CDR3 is TGTGCCAGCAGTTACTCAGGGGGAAGTTACTATGGCTACACCTTC. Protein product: CASSYSGGSYYGYTF.

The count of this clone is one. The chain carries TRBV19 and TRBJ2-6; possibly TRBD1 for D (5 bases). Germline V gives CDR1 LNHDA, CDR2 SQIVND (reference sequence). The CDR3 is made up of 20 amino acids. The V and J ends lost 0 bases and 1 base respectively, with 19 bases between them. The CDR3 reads CASSIEKGTGFFSGANVLTF. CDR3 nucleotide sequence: TGTGCCAGTAGTATAGAGAAGGGCACAGGTTTCTTTTCTGGGGCCAACGTCCTGACTTTC. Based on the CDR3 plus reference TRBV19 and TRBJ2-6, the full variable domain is DGGITQSPKYLFRKEGQNVTLSCEQNLNHDAMYWYRQDPGQGLRLIYYSQIVNDFQKGDIAEGYSVSREKKESFPLTVTSAQKNPTAFYLCASSIEKGTGFFSGANVLTFGAGSRLTVL.

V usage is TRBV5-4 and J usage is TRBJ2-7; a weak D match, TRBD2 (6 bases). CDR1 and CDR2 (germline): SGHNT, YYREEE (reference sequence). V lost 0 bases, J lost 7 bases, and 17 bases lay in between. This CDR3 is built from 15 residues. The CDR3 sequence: CASSLEGTGAREQYF. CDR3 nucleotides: TGTGCCAGCAGCTTGGAGGGAACGGGAGCGAGGGAGCAGTACTTC.

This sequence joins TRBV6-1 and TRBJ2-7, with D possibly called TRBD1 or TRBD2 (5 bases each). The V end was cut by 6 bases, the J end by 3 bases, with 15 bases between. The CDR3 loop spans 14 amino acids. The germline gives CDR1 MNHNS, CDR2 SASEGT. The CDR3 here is CASRPTGTLYEQYF. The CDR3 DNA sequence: TGTGCCAGCAGGCCGACCGGGACCCTCTACGAGCAGTACTTC.

The CDR3 is CASSPQGWTGRNTEAFF. The CDR3 DNA sequence: TGCGCCAGCAGCCCGCAAGGGTGGACGGGACGGAACACTGAAGCTTTCTTT. The chain recombines TRBV4-1 with TRBJ1-1, with D perhaps matching TRBD1 (5 bases). CDR3 length: 17 amino acids. In germline, CDR1 is MGHRA, CDR2 YSYEKL. The ends were cut back, 4 bases at V and 1 base at J, with 19 bases in the middle.

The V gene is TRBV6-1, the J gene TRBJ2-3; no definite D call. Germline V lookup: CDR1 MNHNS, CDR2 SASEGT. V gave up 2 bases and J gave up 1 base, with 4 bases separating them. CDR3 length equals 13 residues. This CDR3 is CASSERGTDTQYF. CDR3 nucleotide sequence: TGTGCCAGCAGTGAACGGGGCACAGATACGCAGTATTTT.

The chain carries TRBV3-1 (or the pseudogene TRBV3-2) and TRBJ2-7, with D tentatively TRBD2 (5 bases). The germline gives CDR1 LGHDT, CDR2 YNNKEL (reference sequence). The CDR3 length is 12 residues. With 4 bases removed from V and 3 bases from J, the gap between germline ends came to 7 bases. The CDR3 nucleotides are TGTGCCAGCAGCCGGGCGGGCTACGAGCAGTACTTC. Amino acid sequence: CASSRAGYEQYF.

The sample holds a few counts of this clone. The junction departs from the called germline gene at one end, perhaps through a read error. The CDR3 DNA reads as TGTGCTAGTGGGTTGGCGGATGAGCAGTTCTTC. Its protein product is CASGLADEQFF. The rearrangement links TRBV12-5 to TRBJ2-1; no definite D call. The CDR3 runs to 11 residues. Germline V gene sequence: CDR1 LGHNT, CDR2 FRNRAP.

CDR3 sequence reads: CASSLYLRVGGTEAFF. Written as DNA, the CDR3 is TGTGCCAGCAGTTTATACCTCAGGGTGGGAGGCACTGAAGCTTTCTTT. The chain links TRBV27 to TRBJ1-1; tentatively, D is TRBD1 (5 bases). CDR1 and CDR2 from the germline V gene are MNHEY and SMNVEV (reference sequence). V was clipped by 1 base and J by 4 bases, with 16 bases between them. The CDR3 runs to 16 residues.

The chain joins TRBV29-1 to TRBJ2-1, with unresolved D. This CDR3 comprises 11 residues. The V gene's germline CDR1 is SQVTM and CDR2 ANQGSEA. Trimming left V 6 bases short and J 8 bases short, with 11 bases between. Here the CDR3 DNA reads TGCAGCGTCGGGTTTTTGGATGAGCAGTTCTTC. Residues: CSVGFLDEQFF.

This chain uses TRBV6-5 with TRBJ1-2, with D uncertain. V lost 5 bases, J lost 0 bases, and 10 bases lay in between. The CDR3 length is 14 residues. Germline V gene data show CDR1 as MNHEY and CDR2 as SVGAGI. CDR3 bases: TGTGCCAGCAGTACTGGGGATTCTAACTATGGCTACACCTTC. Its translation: CASSTGDSNYGYTF.

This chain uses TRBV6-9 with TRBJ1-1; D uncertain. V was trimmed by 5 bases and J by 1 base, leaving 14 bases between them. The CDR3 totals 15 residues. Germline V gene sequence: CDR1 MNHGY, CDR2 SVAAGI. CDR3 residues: CASSTPRQPNTEAFF. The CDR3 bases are TGTGCCAGCAGTACCCCCAGGCAGCCGAACACTGAAGCTTTCTTT.

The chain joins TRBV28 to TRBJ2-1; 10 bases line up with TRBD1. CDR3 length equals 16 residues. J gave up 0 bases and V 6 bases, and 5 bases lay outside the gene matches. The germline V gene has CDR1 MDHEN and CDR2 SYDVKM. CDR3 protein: CASRSRQGASYNEQFF. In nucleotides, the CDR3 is TGTGCCAGCAGAAGTAGACAGGGGGCCTCCTACAATGAGCAGTTCTTC. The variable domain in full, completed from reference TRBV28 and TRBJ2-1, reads DVKVTQSSRYLVKRTGEKVFLECVQDMDHENMFWYRQDPGLGLRLIYFSYDVKMKEKGDIPEGYSVSREKKERFSLILESASTNQTSMYLCASRSRQGASYNEQFFGPGTRLTVL.